The next 2 T cell receptor beta chains were all read from a single sample in a study of T cell responses to AZD1222 COVID-19 vaccine. Here immunoSEQ multiplex PCR was the method, and the copy in TCRdb shows in-frame clones only, minus some. The sample includes about 76,000 clones, 60% to 85% of them seen just once. This sample comprised peripheral blood, obtained 28 days after the second dose of the MenACWY control vaccine. The receptor set was obtained from an adult who received the MenACWY meningococcal vaccine as a control.

The sample holds a few counts of this clone. The gene calls are TRBV28 and TRBJ1-5, with D uncertain. Germline V CDR1 and CDR2: MDHEN, SYDVKM. This CDR3 spans 13 amino acids. Trimming took 2 bases from V and 5 from J, leaving 7 bases between them. CDR3 amino acids: CASSLQIYQPQHF. For the CDR3, the DNA is TGTGCCAGCAGTTTACAGATTTATCAGCCCCAGCATTTT.

The V gene is TRBV5-1, the J gene TRBJ2-1, with TRBD1 matching over 7 bases. J lost 5 bases, V lost 3 bases, and 5 bases had no gene match. This CDR3 has 14 amino acids. CDR1 is SGHRS and CDR2 is YFSETQ in the germline V gene. The CDR3 region is CASSSRTGDNEQFF. CDR3 coding DNA: TGCGCCAGCAGCTCCCGGACAGGAGACAATGAGCAGTTCTTC.